Described below is a single T cell receptor beta chain sequence and its context. As yet, its antigen is unknown. There are 14 residues in the CDR3. V shed 8 bases, J shed 6 bases, and the junction held 3 bases outside the gene matches. Germline-derived CDR1 and CDR2 are MNHNY and SVGAGI (reference sequence). The sample belongs to a study of cytomegalovirus exposure and HLA in healthy donors. 60 Vbeta and 13 Jbeta primers were used in PCR. This table comes from immunoSEQ multiplex PCR, and its TCRdb copy is limited to in-frame clones, with some not included. The sample has some 200,000 clones, under 85% seen once. Overall study findings and caveats: Accurate predictions that matched the HLA-A and HLA-B alleles of most subjects were reportedly made from TCR beta sequences. Most likely, a cluster of highly shared sequence variants arose as a sequencing artifact.

The chain links TRBV6-6 to TRBJ2-1, with 14 bases fitting TRBD2. Input material: PBMCs. The receptor was derived from a female donor in good health and CMV-seronegative. CDR3 protein: CASGLAGGSNEQFF. The CDR3 DNA is TGTGCCAGCGGACTAGCGGGGGGCAGCAATGAGCAGTTCTTC.